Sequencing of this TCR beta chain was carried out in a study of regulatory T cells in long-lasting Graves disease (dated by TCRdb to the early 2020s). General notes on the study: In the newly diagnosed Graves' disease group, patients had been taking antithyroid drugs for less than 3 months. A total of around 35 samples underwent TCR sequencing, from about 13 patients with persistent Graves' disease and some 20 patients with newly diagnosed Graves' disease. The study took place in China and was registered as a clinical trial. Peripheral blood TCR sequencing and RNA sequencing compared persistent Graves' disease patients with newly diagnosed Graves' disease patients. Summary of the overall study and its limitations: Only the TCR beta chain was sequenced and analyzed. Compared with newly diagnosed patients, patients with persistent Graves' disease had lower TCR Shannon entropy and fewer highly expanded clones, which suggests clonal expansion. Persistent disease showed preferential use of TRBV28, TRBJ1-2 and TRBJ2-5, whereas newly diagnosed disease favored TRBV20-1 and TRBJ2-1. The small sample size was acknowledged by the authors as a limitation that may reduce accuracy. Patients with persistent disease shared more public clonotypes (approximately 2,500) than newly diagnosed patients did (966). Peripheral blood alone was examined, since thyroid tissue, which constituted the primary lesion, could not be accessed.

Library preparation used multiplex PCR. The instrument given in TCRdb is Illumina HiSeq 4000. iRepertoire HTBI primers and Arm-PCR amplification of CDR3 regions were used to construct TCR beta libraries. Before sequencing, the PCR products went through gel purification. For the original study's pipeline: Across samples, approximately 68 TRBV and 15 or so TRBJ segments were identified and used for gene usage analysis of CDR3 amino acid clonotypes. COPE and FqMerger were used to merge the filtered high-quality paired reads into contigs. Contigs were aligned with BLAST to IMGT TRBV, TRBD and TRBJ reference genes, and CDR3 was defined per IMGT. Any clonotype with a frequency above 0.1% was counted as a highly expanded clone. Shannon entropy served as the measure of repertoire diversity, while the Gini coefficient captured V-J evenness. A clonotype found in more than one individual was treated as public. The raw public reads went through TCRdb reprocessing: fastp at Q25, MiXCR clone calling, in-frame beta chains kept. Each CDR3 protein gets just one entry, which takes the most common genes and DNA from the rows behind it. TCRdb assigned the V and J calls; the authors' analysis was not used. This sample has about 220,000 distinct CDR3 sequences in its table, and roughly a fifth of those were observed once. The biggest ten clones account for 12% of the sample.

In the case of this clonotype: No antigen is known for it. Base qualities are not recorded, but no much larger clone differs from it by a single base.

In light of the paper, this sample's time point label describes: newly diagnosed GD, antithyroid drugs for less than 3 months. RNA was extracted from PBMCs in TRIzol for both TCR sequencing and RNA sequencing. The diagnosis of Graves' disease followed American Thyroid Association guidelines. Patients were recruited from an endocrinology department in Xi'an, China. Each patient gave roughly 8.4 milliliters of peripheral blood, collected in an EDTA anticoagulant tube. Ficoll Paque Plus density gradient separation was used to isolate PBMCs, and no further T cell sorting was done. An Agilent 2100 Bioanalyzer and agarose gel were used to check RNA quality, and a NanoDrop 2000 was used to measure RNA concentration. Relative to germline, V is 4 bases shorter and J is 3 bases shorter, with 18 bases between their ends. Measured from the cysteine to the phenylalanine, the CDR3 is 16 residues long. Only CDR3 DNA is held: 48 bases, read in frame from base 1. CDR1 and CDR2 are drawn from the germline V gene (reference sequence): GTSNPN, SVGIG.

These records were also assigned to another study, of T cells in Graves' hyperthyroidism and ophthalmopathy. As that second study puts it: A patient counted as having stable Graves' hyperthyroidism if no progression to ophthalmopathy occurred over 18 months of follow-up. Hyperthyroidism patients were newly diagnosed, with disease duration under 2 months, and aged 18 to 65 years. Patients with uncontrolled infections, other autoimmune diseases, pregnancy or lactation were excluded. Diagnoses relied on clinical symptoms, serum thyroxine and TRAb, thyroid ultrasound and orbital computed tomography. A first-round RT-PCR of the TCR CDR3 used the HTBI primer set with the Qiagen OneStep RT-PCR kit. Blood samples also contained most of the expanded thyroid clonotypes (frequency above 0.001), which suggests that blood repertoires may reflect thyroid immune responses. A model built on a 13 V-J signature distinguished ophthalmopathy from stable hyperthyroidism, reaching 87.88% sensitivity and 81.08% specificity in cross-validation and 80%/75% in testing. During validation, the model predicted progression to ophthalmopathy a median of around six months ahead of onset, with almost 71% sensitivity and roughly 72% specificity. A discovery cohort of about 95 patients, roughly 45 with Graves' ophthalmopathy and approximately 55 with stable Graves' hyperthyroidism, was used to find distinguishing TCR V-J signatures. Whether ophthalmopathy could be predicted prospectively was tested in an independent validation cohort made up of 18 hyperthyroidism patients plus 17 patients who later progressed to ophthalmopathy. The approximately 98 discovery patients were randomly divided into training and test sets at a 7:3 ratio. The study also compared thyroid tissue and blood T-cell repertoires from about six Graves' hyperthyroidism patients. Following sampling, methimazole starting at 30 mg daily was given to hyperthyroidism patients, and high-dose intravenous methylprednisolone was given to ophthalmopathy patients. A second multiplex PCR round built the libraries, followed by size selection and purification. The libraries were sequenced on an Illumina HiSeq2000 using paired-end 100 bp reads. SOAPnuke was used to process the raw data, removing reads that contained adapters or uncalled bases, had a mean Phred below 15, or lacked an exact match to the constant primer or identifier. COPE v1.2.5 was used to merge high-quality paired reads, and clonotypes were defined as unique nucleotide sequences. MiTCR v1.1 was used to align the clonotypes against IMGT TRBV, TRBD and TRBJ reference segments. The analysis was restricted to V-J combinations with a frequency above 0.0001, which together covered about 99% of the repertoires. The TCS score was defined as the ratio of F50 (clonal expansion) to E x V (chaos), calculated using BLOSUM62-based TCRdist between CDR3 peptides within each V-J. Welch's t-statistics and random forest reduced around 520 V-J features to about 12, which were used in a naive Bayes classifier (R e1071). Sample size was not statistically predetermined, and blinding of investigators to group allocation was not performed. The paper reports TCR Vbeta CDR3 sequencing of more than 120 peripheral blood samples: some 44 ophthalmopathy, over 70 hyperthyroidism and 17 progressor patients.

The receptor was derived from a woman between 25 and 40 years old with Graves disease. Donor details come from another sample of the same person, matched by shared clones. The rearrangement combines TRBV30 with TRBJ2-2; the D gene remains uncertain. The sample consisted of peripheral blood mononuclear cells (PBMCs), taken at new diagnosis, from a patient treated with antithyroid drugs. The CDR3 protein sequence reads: CAWKSEVEIYTGELFF. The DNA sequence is TGTGCCTGGAAGAGCGAGGTAGAGATTTACACCGGGGAGCTGTTTTTT.